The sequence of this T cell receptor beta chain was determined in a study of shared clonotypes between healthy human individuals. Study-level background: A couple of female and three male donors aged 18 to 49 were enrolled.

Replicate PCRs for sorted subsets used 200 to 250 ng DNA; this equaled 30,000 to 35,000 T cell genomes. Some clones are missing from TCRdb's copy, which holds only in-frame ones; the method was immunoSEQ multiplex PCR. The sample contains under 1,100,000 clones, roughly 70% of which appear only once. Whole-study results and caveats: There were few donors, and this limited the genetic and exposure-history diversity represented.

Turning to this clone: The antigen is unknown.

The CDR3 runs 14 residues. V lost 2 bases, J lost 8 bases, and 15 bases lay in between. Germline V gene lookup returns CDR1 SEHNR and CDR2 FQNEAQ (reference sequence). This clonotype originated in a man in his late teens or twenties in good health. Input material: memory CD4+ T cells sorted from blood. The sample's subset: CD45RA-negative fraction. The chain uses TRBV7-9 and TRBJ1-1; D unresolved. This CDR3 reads CASSLSSSVSEAFF. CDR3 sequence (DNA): TGTGCCAGCAGCTTATCGTCATCGGTATCGGAAGCTTTCTTT.